A single sample is the source of the 17 T cell receptor beta chains below, sequenced in a study of STAT3 mutations in large granular lymphocyte leukemia. Study findings and constraints: In T-cell large granular lymphocyte leukemia, about half of patients showed multiple immunodominant subclonotypes.

Which antigens these TCRs recognize remains unknown. Here immunoSEQ multiplex PCR was the method, and the copy in TCRdb shows in-frame clones only, minus some. The sample carries 10,000 to 15,000 clones, 80% to 90% recorded once. Sequencing used PBMCs. These receptors all stem from a human donor with T large granular lymphocyte leukemia. Some clones in this sample may be carry-over from other donors' samples.

V is TRBV7-2 and J is TRBJ2-1, with D perhaps matching TRBD2 (5 bases). CDR1 and CDR2 (germline): SGHTA, FQGNSA. Trimming took 5 bases from V and 10 from J, leaving 15 bases between them. This CDR3 spans 13 amino acids. CDR3 bases: TGTGCCAGCAGCCCTCTCCCAACGGGGGAGCAGTTCTTC. Translating it yields CASSPLPTGEQFF. Supplemented by reference TRBV7-2 and TRBJ2-1, the full variable domain reads GAGVSQSPSNKVTEKGKDVELRCDPISGHTALYWYRQSLGQGLEFLIYFQGNSAPDKSGLPSDRFSAERTGGSVSTLTIQRTQQEDSAVYLCASSPLPTGEQFFGPGTRLTVL.

Only one count was recorded for this clone. The chain combines TRBV5-1 with TRBJ1-1; D perhaps matches TRBD1 (6 bases). Trimming pared 4 bases from V and 7 bases from J, leaving 14 bases between. The CDR3 is made up of 13 amino acids. From germline, CDR1 is SGHRS and CDR2 YFSETQ. Written as DNA, the CDR3 is TGCGCCAGCAGCCTGGTCGGGGGCGGTGAAGCTTTCTTT. Protein: CASSLVGGGEAFF.

The J gene is TRBJ1-2, the V gene TRBV28, with D possibly being TRBD1 (5 bases). This CDR3 spans 14 amino acids. V lost 4 bases and J 7 bases, leaving 16 bases between the germline ends. CDR1 is MDHEN and CDR2 is SYDVKM in the germline V gene. CDR3: CASSWGTGLSGYTF. CDR3 nucleotides: TGTGCCAGCAGTTGGGGGACGGGGCTATCTGGCTACACCTTC.

The genes are TRBV19 and TRBJ2-7; tentatively, D is TRBD2 (6 bases). The CDR3 has 13 residues. The germline V gene has CDR1 LNHDA and CDR2 SQIVND (reference sequence). V was shortened by 4 bases and J by 5 bases, with 12 bases between the two germline ends. The CDR3 sequence is CASSNLGGNEQYF. In DNA, the CDR3 is TGTGCCAGTAGTAATCTCGGGGGTAACGAGCAGTACTTC.

This chain links TRBV11-2 with TRBJ2-2; 13 bases match TRBD2. Trimming cost V 4 bases and J 7 bases; bases outside gene matches: 6. From germline, CDR1 is SGHAT and CDR2 FQNNGV. The CDR3 is 16 amino acids. CDR3 loop: CASSSRLAGGDGELFF. In nucleotides, the CDR3 is TGTGCCAGCAGCTCGCGACTAGCGGGAGGCGACGGGGAGCTGTTTTTT. Using reference TRBV11-2 and TRBJ2-2 for the parts outside the CDR3, the full variable domain is EAGVAQSPRYKIIEKRQSVAFWCNPISGHATLYWYQQILGQGPKLLIQFQNNGVVDDSQLPKDRFSAERLKGVDSTLKIQPAKLEDSAVYLCASSSRLAGGDGELFFGEGSRLTVL.

The V call is TRBV27, the J call TRBJ2-7, with D perhaps given as TRBD1 or TRBD2 (5 bases each). Trimming cost V 4 bases and J 4 bases, with 20 bases left between them. Germline CDR1 MNHEY, CDR2 SMNVEV (reference sequence). This CDR3 has 16 residues. The CDR3 sequence is CASSSSPLGAEYEQYF. The CDR3 DNA sequence: TGTGCCAGCAGTTCGTCCCCACTAGGGGCAGAGTACGAGCAGTACTTC.

The chain couples TRBV28 to TRBJ2-5; D gene unclear. Looked up from germline, CDR1 is MDHEN and CDR2 is SYDVKM. Trimming pared 5 bases from V and 4 bases from J, leaving 11 bases between. The CDR3 consists of 13 residues. For the CDR3, the DNA is TGTGCCAGCAGTCCGAGGATTCGAGAGACCCAGTACTTC. Its protein product is CASSPRIRETQYF. The entire variable domain, with the rest obtained from reference TRBV28 and TRBJ2-5, is as follows: DVKVTQSSRYLVKRTGEKVFLECVQDMDHENMFWYRQDPGLGLRLIYFSYDVKMKEKGDIPEGYSVSREKKERFSLILESASTNQTSMYLCASSPRIRETQYFGPGTRLLVL.

This clone was observed a few times. The chain employs TRBV7-9 and TRBJ1-5; 9 positions match TRBD1. Trimming cost V 1 base and J 5 bases; bases outside gene matches: 12. From germline, CDR1 is SEHNR and CDR2 FQNEAQ (reference sequence). The CDR3 runs to 18 residues. The CDR3 sequence: CASSLGPMGDRADQPQHF. For the CDR3, the DNA is TGTGCCAGCAGCTTAGGACCCATGGGGGACAGGGCGGATCAGCCCCAGCATTTT.

CDR3 sequence (DNA): TGTGCCAGCAGTCCGGACAGGTCCGACGGGGAGCTGTTTTTT. The encoded protein is CASSPDRSDGELFF. The V gene is TRBV13, the J gene TRBJ2-2; 7 nucleotides agree with TRBD1. The CDR3 sequence is 14 residues long. CDR1 and CDR2 (germline): PRHDT, FYEKMQ (reference sequence). V dropped 6 bases and J dropped 7; count of bases not matched to a gene: 8.

This chain links TRBV30 with TRBJ1-2; the D gene is possibly TRBD1 (5 bases). Germline CDR1 is GTSNPN and CDR2 is SVGIG (reference sequence). V was shortened by 8 bases and J by 7 bases, with 11 bases between the two germline ends. The CDR3 runs 10 residues. In nucleotides, the CDR3 is TGTGCCATAGACAGCCTTGGCTACACCTTC. This gives the protein CAIDSLGYTF.

In its sample, this clone was seen once. The chain joins TRBV18 to TRBJ2-1; 8 nucleotides line up with TRBD1. V lost 3 bases to trimming and J lost 8 bases; unmatched junction nucleotides: 6. Looked up from germline, CDR1 is KGHSH and CDR2 is LQKENI. CDR3 length equals 14 residues. CDR3 region: CASSPGRGQDEQFF. CDR3 sequence (DNA): TGTGCCAGCTCACCGGGCAGGGGGCAGGATGAGCAGTTCTTC.

The rearrangement uses TRBV2 and TRBJ1-3; unclear D gene. The CDR3 consists of 14 residues. V was clipped by 4 bases and J by 0 bases, with 7 bases between them. Per germline, CDR1 SNHLY and CDR2 FYNNEI. The DNA of the CDR3 is TGTGCCAGCAGTGCTGTTAGCTCTGGAAACACCATATATTTT. It translates to CASSAVSSGNTIYF.

This clone was found once. This chain joins TRBV18 and TRBJ2-7; a possible D gene is TRBD1 (5 bases). This CDR3 spans 14 amino acids. Trimming removed 0 bases from V and 4 bases from J, with 10 bases in between. Looked up from germline, CDR1 is KGHSH and CDR2 is LQKENI. The CDR3 loop is CASSPPKDTYEQYF. CDR3 nucleotides: TGTGCCAGCTCACCACCGAAGGACACTTACGAGCAGTACTTC.

This clone occurred a few times. The gene calls are TRBV7-9 and TRBJ2-6, with D possibly matching TRBD2 (5 bases). CDR3 length: 15 amino acids. The ends were cut back, 5 bases at V and 4 bases at J, with 12 bases in the middle. CDR1 is SEHNR and CDR2 is FQNEAQ in the germline V gene (reference sequence). The CDR3 region is CASSPPTGGANVLTF. The CDR3 DNA follows: TGTGCCAGCAGCCCCCCGACGGGAGGGGCCAACGTCCTGACTTTC.

CDR3 in DNA: TGTGCCAGCAGCATACTAGCGGGAGGCACAGATACGCAGTATTTT. Translated: CASSILAGGTDTQYF. This chain joins TRBV4-2 and TRBJ2-3, with 11 bases matching TRBD2. This CDR3 is 15 amino acids long. The V segment lost 5 bases and the J segment 1 base; nucleotides outside the gene matches: 2. CDR1 and CDR2 from the germline V gene are LGHNA and YNFKEQ.

The V and J genes are TRBV4-3 and TRBJ1-2; D call uncertain. This CDR3 has 13 residues. Germline CDR1 and CDR2: LGHNA and YSLEER. The ends were cut back, 1 base at V and 8 bases at J, with 11 bases in the middle. The CDR3 DNA follows: TGCGCCAGCAGCCAAGCCAGCGGGGTAGGCTACACCTTC. This sequence encodes CASSQASGVGYTF.

V gene TRBV5-1 combines with J gene TRBJ1-2, with D tentatively TRBD1 (5 bases). Germline V lookup: CDR1 SGHRS, CDR2 YFSETQ. The V end lost 0 bases, the J end lost 5 bases, and 17 bases lay between the germline ends. The CDR3 extends over 16 amino acids. CDR3 sequence reads: CASSLGASRGAYGYTF. In DNA, the CDR3 is TGCGCCAGCAGCTTGGGGGCCTCCAGAGGGGCATATGGCTACACCTTC.